This T cell receptor (beta chain) was sequenced during a study of cytomegalovirus exposure and HLA in healthy donors. Primers: 60 Vbeta forward and 13 Jbeta reverse. The protocol was immunoSEQ multiplex PCR, while the TCRdb copy is restricted to in-frame clones and leaves out a portion. The table shows about 150,000 clones, with approximately 85% occurring only once. V was shortened by 2 bases and J by 0 bases, with 10 bases between the two germline ends. This CDR3 contains 16 residues. Germline loops: CDR1 SGHAT, CDR2 FQNNGV. The chain carries TRBV11-2 and TRBJ2-2; D might be TRBD1 (6 bases). The TCR comes from a woman between 18 and 29 years old in good health and CMV-seronegative. Input material: PBMCs. CDR3 sequence reads: CASSLQGQTNTGELFF. Here the CDR3 DNA reads TGTGCCAGCAGCTTACAGGGGCAGACGAACACCGGGGAGCTGTTTTTT. The full variable domain, in which reference TRBV11-2 and TRBJ2-2 provide the parts outside the CDR3, is EAGVAQSPRYKIIEKRQSVAFWCNPISGHATLYWYQQILGQGPKLLIQFQNNGVVDDSQLPKDRFSAERLKGVDSTLKIQPAKLEDSAVYLCASSLQGQTNTGELFFGEGSRLTVL.